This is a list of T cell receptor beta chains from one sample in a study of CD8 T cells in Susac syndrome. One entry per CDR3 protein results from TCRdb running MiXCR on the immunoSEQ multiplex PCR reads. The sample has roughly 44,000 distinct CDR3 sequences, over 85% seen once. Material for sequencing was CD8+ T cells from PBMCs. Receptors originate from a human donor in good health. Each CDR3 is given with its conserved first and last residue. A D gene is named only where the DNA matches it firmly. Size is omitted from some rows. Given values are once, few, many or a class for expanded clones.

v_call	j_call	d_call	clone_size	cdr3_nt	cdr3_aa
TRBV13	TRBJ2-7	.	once	TGTGCCAGCAGCTTCATAACCGGGCCCCTTTTCCCCTACGAGCAGTACTTC	CASSFITGPLFPYEQYF
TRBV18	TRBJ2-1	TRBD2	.	TGTGCCAGCTCACCAGCACGAGGACTAGCGGGAACCAATGAGCAGTTCTTC	CASSPARGLAGTNEQFF
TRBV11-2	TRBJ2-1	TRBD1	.	TGTGCCAGCAGCGGACAGGGAGATGAGCAGTTCTTC	CASSGQGDEQFF
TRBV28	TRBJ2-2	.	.	TGTGCCAGCTACGGGTGGGGCGGGGAGCTGTTTTTT	CASYGWGGELFF
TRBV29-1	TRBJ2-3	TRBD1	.	TGCAGCGCCCCAATGGCAGGGGGCACCTCTAGCACAGATACGCAGTATTTT	CSAPMAGGTSSTDTQYF
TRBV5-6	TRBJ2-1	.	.	TGTGCCAGCAGCTTGGGAAGCGGGTTCACTGGTGAGCAGTTCTTC	CASSLGSGFTGEQFF
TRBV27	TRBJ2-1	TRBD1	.	TGTGCCAGCAGTTTTTCGACAGGGGAGTTAAATGAGCAGTTCTTC	CASSFSTGELNEQFF
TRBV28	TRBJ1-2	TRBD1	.	TGTGCCAGCAGTGACCGGACAGGGAATGGCTACACCTTC	CASSDRTGNGYTF
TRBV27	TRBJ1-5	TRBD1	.	TGTGCCAGCAGTTCCGACCTAGGGGGCCCTCAGCCCCAGCATTTT	CASSSDLGGPQPQHF
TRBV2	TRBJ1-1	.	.	TGTGCCAGCAGTGAAGAGTACCCCAGGACGGCTTTCTTT	CASSEEYPRTAFF
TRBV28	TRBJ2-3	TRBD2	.	TGTGCCAGCAGTTTCCCACTAGCGGGAGATCAAGATACGCAGTATTTT	CASSFPLAGDQDTQYF
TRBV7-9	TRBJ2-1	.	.	TGTGCCAGCAGCTTACAAATTGAGCAGTTCTTC	CASSLQIEQFF
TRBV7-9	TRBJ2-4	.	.	TGTGCCAGCAGCGGCAGGGTTGGCAAAAACATTCAGTACTTC	CASSGRVGKNIQYF
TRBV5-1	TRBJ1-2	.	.	TGCGCCAGCAGCTTGGCGCCAGGGGAGGGAGGCTACACCTTC	CASSLAPGEGGYTF
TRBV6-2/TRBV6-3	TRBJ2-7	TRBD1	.	TGTGCCAGCATCGGACAGGATTCCTACGAGCAGTACTTC	CASIGQDSYEQYF
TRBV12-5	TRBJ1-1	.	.	TGTGCTAGTGTCCCCGGGGAGAACACTGAAGCTTTCTTT	CASVPGENTEAFF
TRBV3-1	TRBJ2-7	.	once	TGTGCCAGCAGCCAAGACGCGAGTACCGACTACGAGCAGTACTTC	CASSQDASTDYEQYF
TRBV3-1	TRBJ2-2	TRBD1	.	TGTGCCAGCAGCCTCCGGCCAGGGGGCACCGGGGAGCTGTTTTTT	CASSLRPGGTGELFF
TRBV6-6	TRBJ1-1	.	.	TGTGCCAGCAGTTACCGAGGGGAGGACGACACTGAAGCTTTCTTT	CASSYRGEDDTEAFF
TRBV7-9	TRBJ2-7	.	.	TGTGCCAGCAGCTCGGACAACTCCTACGAGCAGTACTTC	CASSSDNSYEQYF
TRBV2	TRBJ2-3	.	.	TGTGCCAGCATCGGGGTATCAGATACGCAGTATTTT	CASIGVSDTQYF
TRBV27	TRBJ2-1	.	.	TGTGCCAGCACTATGAACCAGGGGTTCAATGAGCAGTTCTTC	CASTMNQGFNEQFF
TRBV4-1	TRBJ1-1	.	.	TGCGCCAGCAGCCACCTTGGGGCGGAGGCTTTCTTT	CASSHLGAEAFF
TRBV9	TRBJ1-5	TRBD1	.	TGTGCCAGCAGCGCGGGACAGGGTGGCAATCAGCCCCAGCATTTT	CASSAGQGGNQPQHF
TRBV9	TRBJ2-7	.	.	TGTGCCAGCAGCCCCACCGGGATACAGACCTACGAGCAGTACTTC	CASSPTGIQTYEQYF
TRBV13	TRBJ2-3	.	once	TGTGCCAGCAGCTTAGTCGGGAGCACAGATACGCAGTATTTT	CASSLVGSTDTQYF
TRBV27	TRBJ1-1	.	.	TGTGCCAGCAGTTTAGGTCTGGGGGGCACTGAAGCTTTCTTT	CASSLGLGGTEAFF
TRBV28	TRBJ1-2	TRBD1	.	TGTGCCAGCAGTCCCCAGATGGGACAGGACTATGGCTACACCTTC	CASSPQMGQDYGYTF
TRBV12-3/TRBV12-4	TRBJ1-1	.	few	TGTGCCAGCAGTGCCCCAGGTATAACTTTCTTT	CASSAPGITFF